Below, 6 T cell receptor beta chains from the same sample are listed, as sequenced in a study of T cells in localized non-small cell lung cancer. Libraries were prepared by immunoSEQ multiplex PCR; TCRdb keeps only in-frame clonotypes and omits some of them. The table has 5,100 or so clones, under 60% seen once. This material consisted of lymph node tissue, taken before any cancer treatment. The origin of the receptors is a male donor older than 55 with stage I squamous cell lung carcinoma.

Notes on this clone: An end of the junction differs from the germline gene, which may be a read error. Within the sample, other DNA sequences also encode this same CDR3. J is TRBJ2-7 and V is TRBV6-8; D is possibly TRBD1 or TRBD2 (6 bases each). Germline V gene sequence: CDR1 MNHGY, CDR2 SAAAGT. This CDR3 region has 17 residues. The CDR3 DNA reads TGTGCCAGCAGCCGAGGGGGAGGAGGGGCGCGCAATTACGAGCAGTACTTT. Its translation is CASSRGGGGARNYEQYF.

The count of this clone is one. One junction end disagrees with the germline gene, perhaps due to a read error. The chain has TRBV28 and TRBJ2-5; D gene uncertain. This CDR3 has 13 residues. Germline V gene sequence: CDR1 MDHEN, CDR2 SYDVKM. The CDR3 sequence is CVSSLTGVETQYF. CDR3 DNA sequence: TGTGTCAGCAGTTTGACCGGAGTAGAGACCCAGTACTTC. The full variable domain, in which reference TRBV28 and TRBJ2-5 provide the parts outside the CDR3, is DVKVTQSSRYLVKRTGEKVFLECVQDMDHENMFWYRQDPGLGLRLIYFSYDVKMKEKGDIPEGYSVSREKKERFSLILESASTNQTSMYLCVSSLTGVETQYFGPGTRLLVL.

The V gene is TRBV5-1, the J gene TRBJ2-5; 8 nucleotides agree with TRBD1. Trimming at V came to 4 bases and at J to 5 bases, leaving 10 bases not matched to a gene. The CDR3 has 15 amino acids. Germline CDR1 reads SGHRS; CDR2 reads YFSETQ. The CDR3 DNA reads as TGCGCCAGCAGCCACACAGGGGGGAGACGGGAGACCCAGTACTTC. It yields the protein CASSHTGGRRETQYF.

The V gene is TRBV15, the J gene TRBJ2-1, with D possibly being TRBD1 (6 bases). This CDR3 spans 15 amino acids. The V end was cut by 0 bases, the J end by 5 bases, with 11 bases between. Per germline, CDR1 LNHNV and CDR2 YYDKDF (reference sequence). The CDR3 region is CATSRDPGHHNEQFF. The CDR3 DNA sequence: TGTGCCACCAGCAGAGATCCGGGACACCACAATGAGCAGTTCTTC.

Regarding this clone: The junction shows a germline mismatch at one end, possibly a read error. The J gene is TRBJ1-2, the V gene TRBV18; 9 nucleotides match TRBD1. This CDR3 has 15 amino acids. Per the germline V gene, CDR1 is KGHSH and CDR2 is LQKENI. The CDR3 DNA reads TGTACCAGCTCACCAGAGGGACAGGGTGGCTATGGCTACACCTTC. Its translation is CTSSPEGQGGYGYTF.

The CDR3 region is CASSISEGDEQYF. The CDR3 DNA follows: TGTGCCAGTAGTATATCGGAGGGGGACGAGCAGTACTTC. The chain couples TRBV19 to TRBJ2-7; either TRBD1 or TRBD2 may supply D (6 bases each). The germline V and J ends were trimmed by 2 bases and 5 bases, with 10 bases remaining between them. Germline values: CDR1 LNHDA, CDR2 SQIVND (reference sequence). CDR3 length: 13 amino acids.